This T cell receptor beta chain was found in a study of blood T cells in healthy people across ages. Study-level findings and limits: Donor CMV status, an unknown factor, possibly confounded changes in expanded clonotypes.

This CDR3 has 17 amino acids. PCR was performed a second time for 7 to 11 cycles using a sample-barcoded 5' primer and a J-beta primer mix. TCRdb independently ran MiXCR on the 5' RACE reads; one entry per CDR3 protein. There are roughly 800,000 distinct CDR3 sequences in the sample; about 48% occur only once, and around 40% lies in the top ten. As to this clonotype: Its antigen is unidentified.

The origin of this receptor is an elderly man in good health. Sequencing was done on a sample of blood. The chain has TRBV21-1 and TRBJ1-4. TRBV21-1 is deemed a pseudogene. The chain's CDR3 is CASSKITRGWVREKLFF. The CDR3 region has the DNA TGTGCCAGCAGCAAAATAACGCGGGGATGGGTTCGTGAAAAACTGTTTTTT.